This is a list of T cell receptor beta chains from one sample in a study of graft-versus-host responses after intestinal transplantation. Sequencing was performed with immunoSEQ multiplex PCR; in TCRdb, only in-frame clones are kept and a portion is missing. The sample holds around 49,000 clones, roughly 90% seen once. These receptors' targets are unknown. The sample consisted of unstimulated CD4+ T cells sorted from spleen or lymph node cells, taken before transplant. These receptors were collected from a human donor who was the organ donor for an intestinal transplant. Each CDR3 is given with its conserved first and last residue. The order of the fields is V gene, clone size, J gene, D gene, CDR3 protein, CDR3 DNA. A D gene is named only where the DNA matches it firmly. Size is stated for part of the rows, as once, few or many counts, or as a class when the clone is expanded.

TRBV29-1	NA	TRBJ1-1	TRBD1	CSVVGDRGNTEAFF	TGCAGCGTTGTGGGGGACAGGGGGAACACTGAAGCTTTCTTT
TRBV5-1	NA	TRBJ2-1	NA	CASSQTSVSYNEQFF	TGCGCCAGCAGCCAAACTAGTGTTTCCTACAATGAGCAGTTCTTC
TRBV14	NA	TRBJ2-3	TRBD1	CASSRRRGSGLGTDTQYF	TGTGCCAGCAGCCGGCGCAGGGGGTCAGGATTGGGCACAGATACGCAGTATTTT
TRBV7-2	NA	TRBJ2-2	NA	CASSLATNSGELFF	TGTGCCAGCAGCTTAGCAACTAACTCCGGGGAGCTGTTTTTT
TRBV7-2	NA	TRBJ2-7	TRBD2	CASSYSGSSYEQYF	TGTGCCAGCAGCTACAGCGGGAGCTCCTACGAGCAGTACTTC
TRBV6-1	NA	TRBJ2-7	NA	CASSDPPGHEQYF	TGTGCCAGCAGTGATCCGCCAGGCCACGAGCAGTACTTC
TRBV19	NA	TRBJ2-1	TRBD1	CATRTGALPYNEQFF	TGTGCCACTAGGACAGGGGCACTCCCCTACAATGAGCAGTTCTTC
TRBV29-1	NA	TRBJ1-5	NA	CSVEEGGVGQPQHF	TGCAGCGTTGAAGAGGGAGGGGTGGGTCAGCCCCAGCATTTT
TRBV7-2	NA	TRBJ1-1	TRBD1	CASSLRAGTGTDGAEAFF	TGTGCCAGCAGCTTAAGGGCCGGGACAGGGACCGACGGAGCTGAAGCTTTCTTT
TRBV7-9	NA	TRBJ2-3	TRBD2	CASSISGRGDTQYF	TGTGCCAGCAGCATTAGCGGGAGAGGAGATACGCAGTATTTT
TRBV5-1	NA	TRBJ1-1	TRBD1	CASSLDRTGPTEAFF	TGCGCCAGCAGCTTGGATAGGACAGGGCCCACTGAAGCTTTCTTT
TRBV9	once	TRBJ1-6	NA	CASGSGIGSPLHF	TGTGCCAGCGGGTCCGGGATCGGTTCACCCCTCCACTTT
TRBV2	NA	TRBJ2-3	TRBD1	CASRTGGTDTQYF	TGTGCCAGCAGGACAGGGGGCACAGATACGCAGTATTTT
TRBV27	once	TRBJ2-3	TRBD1	CASAPWGQGKADTQYF	TGTGCCAGCGCACCTTGGGGACAGGGGAAGGCAGATACGCAGTATTTT
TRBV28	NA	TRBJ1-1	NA	CASSLEGREAFF	TGTGCCAGCAGTTTAGAGGGAAGGGAAGCTTTCTTT
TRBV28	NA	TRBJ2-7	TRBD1	CASSLTGGLKQYF	TGTGCCAGCAGTTTGACAGGGGGCCTAAAGCAGTACTTC
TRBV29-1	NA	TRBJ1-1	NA	CSVVGQTFTAEAFF	TGCAGCGTTGTGGGCCAAACTTTTACGGCTGAAGCTTTCTTT
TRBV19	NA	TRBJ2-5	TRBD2	CASSIESLLAGVKGTQYF	TGTGCCAGTAGTATAGAGTCCCTACTAGCGGGAGTGAAGGGGACCCAGTACTTC
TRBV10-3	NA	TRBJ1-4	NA	CATSGGPSSEKLFF	TGTGCCACCTCCGGAGGGCCCAGTAGTGAAAAACTGTTTTTT
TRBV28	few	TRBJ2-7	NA	CASSLRGRAGASYEQYF	TGTGCCAGCAGTTTAAGGGGAAGGGCTGGGGCATCCTACGAGCAGTACTTC
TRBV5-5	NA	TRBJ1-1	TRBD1	CASSSITGTGGVEAFF	TGTGCCAGCAGCTCAATCACCGGGACAGGGGGCGTTGAAGCTTTCTTT
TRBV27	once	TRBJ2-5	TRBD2	CASSPLRTSGQETQYF	TGTGCCAGCAGTCCACTCCGGACTAGCGGCCAAGAGACCCAGTACTTC
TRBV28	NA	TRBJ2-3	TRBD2	CASSLAGVTQPQYF	TGTGCCAGCAGTTTAGCGGGAGTCACACAGCCGCAGTATTTT
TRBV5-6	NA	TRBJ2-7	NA	CASGGRGVHEQYF	TGTGCCAGCGGAGGCAGGGGGGTCCACGAGCAGTACTTC
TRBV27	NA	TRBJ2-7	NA	CASRHLRSTTGEQYF	TGTGCCAGCAGACATCTAAGGAGCACTACGGGCGAGCAGTACTTC
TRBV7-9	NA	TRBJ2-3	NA	CASSYVTASTDTQYF	TGTGCCAGCAGCTACGTGACAGCTAGCACAGATACGCAGTATTTT
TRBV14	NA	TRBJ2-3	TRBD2	CASSQDRTVLAGADTQYF	TGTGCCAGCAGCCAAGATCGAACAGTACTAGCGGGAGCGGATACGCAGTATTTT
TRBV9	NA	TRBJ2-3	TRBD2	CASSVAAGGTQYF	TGTGCCAGCAGCGTAGCAGCGGGAGGAACGCAGTATTTT
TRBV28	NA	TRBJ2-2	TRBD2	CASFTIWGLAGGPTNTGELFF	TGTGCCAGCTTTACTATCTGGGGGCTAGCGGGAGGGCCTACGAACACCGGGGAGCTGTTTTTT
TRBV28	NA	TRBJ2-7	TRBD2	CASSSIAGGPYEQYF	TGTGCCAGCAGCTCTATAGCGGGAGGGCCCTACGAGCAGTACTTC
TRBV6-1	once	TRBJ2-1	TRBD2	CASSETSWGYNEQFF	TGTGCCAGCAGTGAGACTAGCTGGGGGTACAATGAGCAGTTCTTC
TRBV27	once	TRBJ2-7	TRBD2	CASRALAGDEQYF	TGTGCCAGCAGGGCTCTAGCGGGAGACGAGCAGTACTTC
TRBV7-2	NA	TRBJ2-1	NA	CASSRGGKYNEQFF	TGTGCCAGCAGCAGGGGGGGTAAATACAATGAGCAGTTCTTC
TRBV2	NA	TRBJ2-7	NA	CASKGISYEQYF	TGTGCCAGCAAGGGGATCTCCTACGAGCAGTACTTC
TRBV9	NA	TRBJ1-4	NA	CASSDQPLGGEKLFF	TGTGCCAGCAGCGATCAACCCCTGGGGGGGGAAAAACTGTTTTTT
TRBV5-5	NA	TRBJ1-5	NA	CASSFQLGQGGGQPQHF	TGTGCCAGCAGCTTCCAACTCGGACAAGGGGGTGGTCAGCCCCAGCATTTT
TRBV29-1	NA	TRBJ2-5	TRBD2	CSVGGGASGAQETQYF	TGCAGCGTTGGAGGAGGGGCTAGCGGGGCCCAAGAGACCCAGTACTTC
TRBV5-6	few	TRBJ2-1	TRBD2	CASSYEAGMNEQFF	TGTGCCAGCAGCTATGAAGCGGGAATGAATGAGCAGTTCTTC
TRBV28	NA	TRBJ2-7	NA	CASSVKLSYEQYF	TGTGCCAGCAGTGTAAAGCTGTCCTACGAGCAGTACTTC
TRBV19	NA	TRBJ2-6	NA	CASSFPRGSGANVLTF	TGTGCCAGTAGTTTCCCACGAGGTTCTGGGGCCAACGTCCTGACTTTC
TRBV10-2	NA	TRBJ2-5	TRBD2	CASSEWREQYF	TGCGCCAGCAGTGAGTGGCGGGAGCAGTACTTC
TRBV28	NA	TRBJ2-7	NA	CASSGAGKSSYEQYF	TGTGCCAGCAGTGGGGCGGGGAAGAGCTCCTACGAGCAGTACTTC
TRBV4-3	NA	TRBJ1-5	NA	CASSQDLAGVDNQPQHF	TGCGCCAGCAGCCAAGATCTTGCCGGGGTGGACAATCAGCCCCAGCATTTT
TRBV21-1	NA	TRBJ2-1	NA	CASSIPTPWREVRMDEQFF	TGTGCCAGCAGCATTCCCACTCCATGGCGGGAGGTTCGGATGGATGAGCAGTTCTTC
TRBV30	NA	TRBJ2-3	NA	CAWMRDYTDTQYF	TGTGCCTGGATGAGGGATTACACAGATACGCAGTATTTT
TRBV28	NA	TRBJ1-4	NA	CASSFDRSTNEKLFF	TGTGCCAGCAGCTTCGACAGGTCAACTAATGAAAAACTGTTTTTT
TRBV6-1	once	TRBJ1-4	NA	CASSELSRAGKLFF	TGTGCCAGCAGTGAATTAAGCAGGGCGGGGAAACTGTTTTTT
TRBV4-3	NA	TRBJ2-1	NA	CASSQDEGLSNEQFF	TGCGCCAGCAGCCAGGACGAAGGACTCTCCAATGAGCAGTTCTTC
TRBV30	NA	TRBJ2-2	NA	CAWRGRGSNTGELFF	TGTGCCTGGAGAGGAAGGGGATCGAACACCGGGGAGCTGTTTTTT
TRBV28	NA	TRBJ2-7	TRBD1	CASRLTGSYEQYF	TGTGCCAGCAGGCTGACAGGGTCCTACGAGCAGTACTTC
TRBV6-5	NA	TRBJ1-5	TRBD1	CASRGQAGQPQHF	TGTGCCAGCAGAGGACAGGCGGGTCAGCCCCAGCATTTT
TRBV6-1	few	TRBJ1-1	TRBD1	CASSVRDRGKTEAFF	TGTGCCAGCAGTGTCCGGGACAGGGGGAAGACTGAAGCTTTCTTT
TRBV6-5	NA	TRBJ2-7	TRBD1	CASRDRVLYEQYF	TGTGCCAGCAGAGACAGGGTTCTTTACGAGCAGTACTTC
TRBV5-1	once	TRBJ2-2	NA	CASSFSNSGELFF	TGCGCCAGCAGCTTTTCAAATTCCGGGGAGCTGTTTTTT